This passage covers 21 T cell receptor beta chains from one sample sequenced in a study of blood T cell repertoires in COVID-19. The protocol was immunoSEQ multiplex PCR, while the TCRdb copy is restricted to in-frame clones and leaves out a portion. The sample has under 250,000 clones, almost 90% seen once. The specimen sequenced was peripheral blood. These receptors all come from a man older than 75 with acute or convalescent COVID-19.

This clone occurred once. The chain employs TRBV27 and TRBJ2-3, with D possibly TRBD2 on 5 matching bases. Germline V gene sequence: CDR1 MNHEY, CDR2 SMNVEV (reference sequence). Between the trimmed V and J ends, which lost 4 bases and 2 bases, there was a span of 10 bases. CDR3 length equals 14 residues. The CDR3 loop reads CASSSRTSTDTQYF. Here the CDR3 DNA reads TGTGCCAGCAGTTCCAGGACTTCCACAGATACGCAGTATTTT.

The rearrangement uses TRBV4-1 and TRBJ1-2; the D gene is possibly TRBD1 (6 bases). Germline V gives CDR1 MGHRA, CDR2 YSYEKL. Trimming left V 0 bases short and J 3 bases short, with 14 bases between. This CDR3 is 16 amino acids long. CDR3 nucleotide sequence: TGCGCCAGCAGCCAAGAACCGGGGGGCAGAGACTATGGCTACACCTTC. Protein: CASSQEPGGRDYGYTF.

The chain combines TRBV7-8 with TRBJ2-1, with 9 bases that match TRBD1. V lost 1 base and J lost 2; bases outside the gene matches: 0. The CDR3 spans 15 residues. Germline lookup yields CDR1 SGHVS and CDR2 FQNEAQ. This CDR3 is CASSLGQGAYNEQFF. The CDR3 DNA reads as TGTGCCAGCAGCTTAGGACAGGGGGCCTACAATGAGCAGTTCTTC.

The sample holds a few counts of this clone. The rearrangement joins TRBV28 to TRBJ1-5, with 9 bases that match TRBD1. The CDR3 runs to 14 residues. Losses at the gene ends were 5 bases for V and 5 bases for J; bases not matched to a gene: 4. CDR1 and CDR2 from the germline V gene are MDHEN and SYDVKM. The CDR3, as DNA: TGTGCCAGCAGTCCCGGACAGGGGCATCAGCCCCAGCATTTT. Its protein product is CASSPGQGHQPQHF.

V is TRBV7-3 and J is TRBJ2-6; the D gene is possibly TRBD2 (6 bases). The CDR3 runs 18 residues. Germline-derived CDR1 and CDR2 are SGHTA and FQGTGA. V dropped 1 base and J dropped 1 base, with 14 bases sitting between them. The CDR3 protein is CASSLSPGEISGANVLTF. The CDR3 bases are TGTGCCAGCAGCTTAAGTCCGGGGGAAATATCTGGGGCCAACGTCCTGACTTTC.

This chain's CDR3 is CASSRGRSSYNEQFF. In nucleotides, the CDR3 is TGTGCCAGCAGCCGCGGTAGGAGCTCCTACAATGAGCAGTTCTTC. V usage is TRBV7-3 and J usage is TRBJ2-1; D unresolved. V lost 5 bases and J 0 bases, leaving 11 bases between the germline ends. Germline CDR1 reads SGHTA; CDR2 reads FQGTGA. This CDR3 is 15 amino acids long.

Only a few counts were recorded for this clone. The rearrangement links TRBV6-5 to TRBJ2-7, with D tentatively TRBD2 (5 bases). CDR3 length: 16 residues. Deletions cut 4 bases from V and 0 bases from J, with 16 bases between. CDR1 and CDR2 from the germline V gene are MNHEY and SVGAGI. The DNA of the CDR3 is TGTGCCAGCAGTTCCTCGGGGAAGAGGGACTCCTACGAGCAGTACTTC. This translates into CASSSSGKRDSYEQYF.

The CDR3 nucleotides read TGTGCCAGCAGTCGGTCGCCCAATCAGCCCCAGCATTTT. Translating it yields CASSRSPNQPQHF. V usage is TRBV6-5 and J usage is TRBJ1-5; D not certain. This CDR3 is built from 13 residues. With 5 bases removed from V and 3 bases from J, the gap between germline ends came to 8 bases. Germline-derived CDR1 and CDR2 are MNHEY and SVGAGI.

This rearrangement joins TRBV14 to TRBJ1-1; D gene unclear. Germline values: CDR1 SGHDN, CDR2 FVKESK. The CDR3 totals 13 residues. V lost 1 base to trimming and J lost 7 bases, with 10 bases between them. CDR3 protein: CASSQATLYEAFF. CDR3 DNA sequence: TGTGCCAGCAGCCAAGCTACCTTGTATGAAGCTTTCTTT.

The rearrangement uses TRBV21-1 and TRBJ1-3. TRBV21-1 is a pseudogene locus. The CDR3 runs to 15 residues. The CDR3 nucleotides read TGTGCCAGCAGCAATGAGGAAAGCTCTGGAAACACCATATATTTT. This sequence encodes CASSNEESSGNTIYF.

This rearrangement joins TRBV7-2 to TRBJ1-2; 10 bases line up with TRBD1. This CDR3 is 16 amino acids long. V lost 7 bases, J lost 7 bases, and 15 bases stayed unmatched. The V gene's germline CDR1 is SGHTA and CDR2 FQGNSA. In DNA form, the CDR3 reads TGTGCCAGCACTACCGGGACAGGGGCCCCATTGCGTGGCTACACCTTC. Protein product: CASTTGTGAPLRGYTF.

The rearrangement joins TRBV6-2 or TRBV6-3 to TRBJ2-7, with TRBD2 matching over 14 bases. CDR1 and CDR2 from the germline V gene are MNHEY and SVGEGT. The length of the CDR3 is 19 residues. The ends lost 6 bases at V and 0 bases at J; junction bases unmatched: 13. CDR3 in DNA: TGTGCCAGCAGCCTCTCGACGGGACTAGCGGGGGCCAGCTCCTACGAGCAGTACTTC. It codes for CASSLSTGLAGASSYEQYF.

The gene calls are TRBV6-4 and TRBJ1-2; no clear D gene. The CDR3 consists of 14 residues. The V and J ends lost 5 bases and 7 bases respectively, with 17 bases between them. Germline V gene lookup returns CDR1 MRHNA and CDR2 SNTAGT. This CDR3 reads CASSSSDGRGGYTF. The CDR3 coding sequence is TGTGCCAGCAGTTCATCTGACGGTCGGGGTGGCTACACCTTC.

V and J are TRBV6-5 and TRBJ2-7; weak D call: TRBD1 (5 bases). CDR1 is MNHEY and CDR2 is SVGAGI in the germline V gene. This CDR3 is 12 amino acids long. Deletions cut 8 bases from V and 2 bases from J, with 10 bases between. Here the CDR3 reads CASLQVTYEQYF. DNA for the CDR3: TGTGCCAGCCTACAGGTTACCTACGAGCAGTACTTC.

This clone was detected only once. The chain links TRBV6-5 to TRBJ1-4; perhaps TRBD1 as D (6 bases). V was cut by 8 bases and J by 6 bases, with 13 bases left in between. Germline V gene data show CDR1 as MNHEY and CDR2 as SVGAGI. CDR3 length equals 13 residues. The CDR3 DNA sequence: TGTGCCAGCGGGGACACTCCGGATGAAAAACTGTTTTTT. Translated, it gives CASGDTPDEKLFF.

This rearrangement joins TRBV15 to TRBJ1-1, with D perhaps matching TRBD1 (5 bases). Germline CDR1 reads LNHNV; CDR2 reads YYDKDF (reference sequence). V lost 0 bases and J 1 base, leaving 9 bases between the germline ends. The CDR3 has 15 amino acids. CDR3 in amino acids: CATSRDLTGNTEAFF. For the CDR3, the DNA is TGTGCCACCAGCAGAGACTTAACAGGGAACACTGAAGCTTTCTTT.

The chain recombines TRBV5-6 with TRBJ2-7; TRBD1 aligns across 10 bases. From germline, CDR1 is SGHDT and CDR2 YYEEEE. Trimming removed 5 bases from V and 2 bases from J; junction bases left unmatched: 4. The CDR3 is made up of 14 amino acids. This chain's CDR3 is CASSSGTGAYEQYF. CDR3 in DNA: TGTGCCAGCAGTTCCGGGACAGGGGCCTACGAGCAGTACTTC.

J is TRBJ1-5 and V is TRBV19; TRBD1 matches at 9 bases. V shed 7 bases, J shed 1 base, and the junction held 14 bases outside the gene matches. Germline values: CDR1 LNHDA, CDR2 SQIVND (reference sequence). This CDR3 spans 18 amino acids. CDR3 sequence (DNA): TGTGCCAGTAAATCGGACAGGGGAGTTGGTAACAGCAATCAGCCCCAGCATTTT. Amino acid sequence: CASKSDRGVGNSNQPQHF.

The chain joins TRBV28 to TRBJ2-7; the match to TRBD2 covers 8 bases. V trimming: 8 bases; J trimming: 2 bases; junction bases outside the gene matches: 8. Germline V lookup: CDR1 MDHEN, CDR2 SYDVKM. The length of the CDR3 is 14 residues. The CDR3 loop reads CASLGTSSTYEQYF. The CDR3 nucleotides are TGTGCCAGCCTTGGGACTAGTTCAACCTACGAGCAGTACTTC.

This rearrangement joins TRBV7-2 to TRBJ1-5; possibly TRBD1 for D (6 bases). The CDR3 covers 14 residues. Trimming took 5 bases from V and 4 from J, leaving 12 bases between them. Germline CDR1 SGHTA, CDR2 FQGNSA. CDR3 loop: CASSPGQPNQPQHF. CDR3 nucleotides: TGTGCCAGCAGCCCCGGACAGCCAAATCAGCCCCAGCATTTT.

The chain couples TRBV19 to TRBJ1-2; perhaps TRBD1 as D (5 bases). The germline gives CDR1 LNHDA, CDR2 SQIVND (reference sequence). CDR3 size: 16 residues. V lost 1 base and J lost 1, with 13 bases in between. The CDR3 protein is CASSIGPTEINYGYTF. CDR3 sequence (DNA): TGTGCCAGTAGTATAGGCCCGACAGAGATTAACTATGGCTACACCTTC.